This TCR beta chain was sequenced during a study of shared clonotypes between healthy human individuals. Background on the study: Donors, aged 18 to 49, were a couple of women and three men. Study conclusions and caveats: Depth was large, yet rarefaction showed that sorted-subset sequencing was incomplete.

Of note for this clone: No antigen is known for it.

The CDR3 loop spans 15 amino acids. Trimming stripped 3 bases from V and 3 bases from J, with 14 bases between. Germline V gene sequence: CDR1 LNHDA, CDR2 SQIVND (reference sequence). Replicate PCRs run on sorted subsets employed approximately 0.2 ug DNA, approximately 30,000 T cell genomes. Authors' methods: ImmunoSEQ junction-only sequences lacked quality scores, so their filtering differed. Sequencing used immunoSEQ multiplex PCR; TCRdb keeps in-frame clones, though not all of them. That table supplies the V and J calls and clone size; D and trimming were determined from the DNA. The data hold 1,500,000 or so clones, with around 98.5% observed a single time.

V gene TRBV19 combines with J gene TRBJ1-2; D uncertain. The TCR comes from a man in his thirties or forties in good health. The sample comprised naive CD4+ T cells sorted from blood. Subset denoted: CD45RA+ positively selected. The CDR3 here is CASSIAHLLDYGYTF. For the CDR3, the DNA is TGTGCCAGTAGTATTGCGCACCTCCTGGACTATGGCTACACCTTC. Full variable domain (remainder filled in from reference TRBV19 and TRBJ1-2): DGGITQSPKYLFRKEGQNVTLSCEQNLNHDAMYWYRQDPGQGLRLIYYSQIVNDFQKGDIAEGYSVSREKKESFPLTVTSAQKNPTAFYLCASSIAHLLDYGYTFGSGTRLTVV.